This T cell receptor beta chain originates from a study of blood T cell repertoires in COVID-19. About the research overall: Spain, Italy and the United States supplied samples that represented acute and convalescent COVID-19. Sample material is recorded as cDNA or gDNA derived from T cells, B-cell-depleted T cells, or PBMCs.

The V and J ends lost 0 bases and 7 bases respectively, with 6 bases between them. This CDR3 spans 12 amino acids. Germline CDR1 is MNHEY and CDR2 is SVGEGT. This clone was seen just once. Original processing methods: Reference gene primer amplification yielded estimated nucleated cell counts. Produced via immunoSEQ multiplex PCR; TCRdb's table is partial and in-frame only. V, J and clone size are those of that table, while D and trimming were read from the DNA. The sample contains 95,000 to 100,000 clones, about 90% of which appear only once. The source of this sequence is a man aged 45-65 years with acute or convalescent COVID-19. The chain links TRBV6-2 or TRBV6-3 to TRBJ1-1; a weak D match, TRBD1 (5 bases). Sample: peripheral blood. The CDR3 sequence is CASSYSTGEAFF. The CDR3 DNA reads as TGTGCCAGCAGTTACTCAACAGGTGAAGCTTTCTTT.